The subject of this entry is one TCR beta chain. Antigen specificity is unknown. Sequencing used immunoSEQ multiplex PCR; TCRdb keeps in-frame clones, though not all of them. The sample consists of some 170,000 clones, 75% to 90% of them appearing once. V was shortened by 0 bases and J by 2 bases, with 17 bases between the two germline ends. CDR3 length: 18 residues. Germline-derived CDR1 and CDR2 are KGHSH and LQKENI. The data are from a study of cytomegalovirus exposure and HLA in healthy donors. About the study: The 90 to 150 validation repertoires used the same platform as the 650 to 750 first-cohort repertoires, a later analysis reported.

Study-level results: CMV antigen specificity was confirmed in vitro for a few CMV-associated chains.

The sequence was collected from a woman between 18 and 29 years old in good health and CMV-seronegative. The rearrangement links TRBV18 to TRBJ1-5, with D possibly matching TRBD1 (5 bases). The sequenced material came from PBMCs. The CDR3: CASSPPGQGAWGNQPQHF. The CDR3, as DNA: TGTGCCAGCTCACCACCGGGGCAGGGCGCCTGGGGCAATCAGCCCCAGCATTTT. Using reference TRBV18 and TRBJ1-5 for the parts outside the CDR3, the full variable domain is NAGVMQNPRHLVRRRGQEARLRCSPMKGHSHVYWYRQLPEEGLKFMVYLQKENIIDESGMPKERFSAEFPKEGPSILRIQQVVRGDSAAYFCASSPPGQGAWGNQPQHFGDGTRLSIL.